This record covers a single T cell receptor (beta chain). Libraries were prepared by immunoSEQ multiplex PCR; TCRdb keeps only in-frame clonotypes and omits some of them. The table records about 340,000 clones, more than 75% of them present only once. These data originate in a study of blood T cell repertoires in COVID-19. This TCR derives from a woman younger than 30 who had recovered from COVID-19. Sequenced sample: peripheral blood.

CDR3 in DNA: TGCGCCAGCAGCAGTGAGTACCAAGAGACCCAGTACTTC. This translates into CASSSEYQETQYF. This chain joins TRBV5-1 and TRBJ2-5; D gene ambiguous. Deletions cut 4 bases from V and 0 bases from J, with 7 bases between. Germline loops: CDR1 SGHRS, CDR2 YFSETQ. The CDR3 runs to 13 residues.